Each of the 19 T cell receptor beta chains below was sequenced from the same sample in a study of blood T cells in healthy people across ages. The second PCR ran about 6 to 12 cycles with a sample-barcoded 5' primer and J-beta primers. Using its own MiXCR run on the 5' RACE reads, TCRdb lists one record per CDR3 protein. Altogether under 2,000,000 distinct CDR3 sequences are present, 49% being singletons, with the ten largest covering over 2%. The sample was blood. These receptors all come from a middle-aged woman in good health.

The chain links TRBV7-2 to TRBJ2-3; tentative D call: TRBD1 (5 bases). V dropped 5 bases and J dropped 6 bases, with 9 bases sitting between them. Germline loops: CDR1 SGHTA, CDR2 FQGNSA. The CDR3 extends over 12 amino acids. CDR3 sequence: CASSPGMDTQYF. The CDR3 DNA sequence: TGTGCCAGCAGCCCAGGGATGGATACGCAGTATTTT.

The V call is TRBV20-1, the J call TRBJ2-1, with 10 positions matching TRBD1. CDR1 and CDR2 from the germline V gene are DFQATT and SNEGSKA (reference sequence). This CDR3 comprises 13 residues. Trimming cost V 6 bases and J 6 bases; bases outside gene matches: 5. CDR3 coding DNA: TGCAGTGCGCTAAGGACAGGGGGCAATGAGCAGTTCTTC. Translated, it gives CSALRTGGNEQFF.

The rearrangement uses TRBV28 and TRBJ2-4; unclear D gene. TRBJ2-7 explains the end of the DNA better; the J call may be wrong. CDR1 and CDR2 (germline): MDHEN, SYDVKM. The CDR3 consists of 13 residues. CDR3 sequence: CASSPLIFYEQYF. The DNA for the CDR3 is TGTGCCAGCAGCCCACTTATTTTCTACGAGCAGTACTTC.

About this clonotype itself: Mismatch with germline at one junction end may stem from a read error. The J gene is TRBJ2-5, the V gene TRBV7-7; 9 positions match TRBD1. The CDR3 is 15 residues long. The germline CDR1 and CDR2 sequences are SSHAT and FNYEAQ (reference sequence). CDR3 loop: CASSFTGGSRETQYF. The CDR3 DNA is TGTGCTAGCAGCTTTACAGGGGGCTCTCGAGAGACCCAGTACTTC.

The chain is built from TRBV11-2 and TRBJ2-5; 9 bases fit TRBD2. The germline CDR1 and CDR2 sequences are SGHAT and FQNNGV. The CDR3 consists of 16 residues. V lost 4 bases and J lost 2; bases outside the gene matches: 8. The CDR3 DNA follows: TGTGCCAGCAGCTCCTTCAGTAGCGGGGGTCAAGAGACCCAGTACTTC. Protein sequence: CASSSFSSGGQETQYF.

The table lists this clonotype with a few counts. The gene calls are TRBV4-2 and TRBJ2-5, with TRBD1 identical over 9 bases. The ends lost 3 bases at V and 2 bases at J; junction bases unmatched: 7. This CDR3 comprises 16 residues. In germline, CDR1 is LGHNA, CDR2 YNFKEQ. The CDR3 is CASSQELGQGQETQYF. Here the CDR3 DNA reads TGTGCCAGCAGCCAGGAACTGGGACAGGGTCAAGAGACCCAGTACTTC.

The rearrangement uses TRBV24-1 and TRBJ2-6; the D gene is possibly TRBD2 (5 bases). Trimming took 0 bases from V and 1 from J, leaving 6 bases between them. The germline gives CDR1 KGHDR, CDR2 SFDVKD. This CDR3 is 16 amino acids long. CDR3 sequence reads: CATSDLRGSGANVLTF. In nucleotides, the CDR3 is TGTGCCACCAGTGATTTGCGGGGTTCTGGGGCCAACGTCCTGACTTTC.

V is TRBV6-5 and J is TRBJ2-5, with D maybe TRBD1 (6 bases). V was trimmed by 6 bases and J by 5 bases, leaving 16 bases between them. CDR1 is MNHEY and CDR2 is SVGAGI in the germline V gene. This CDR3 contains 14 residues. The CDR3 DNA reads as TGTGCCAGCAGCAGGGGCGACTTTACCGAGACCCAGTACTTC. It specifies CASSRGDFTETQYF.

The chain employs TRBV28 and TRBJ2-7, with D possibly TRBD1 on 6 matching bases. Germline V lookup: CDR1 MDHEN, CDR2 SYDVKM. V lost 4 bases and J 1 base, leaving 14 bases between the germline ends. This CDR3 is built from 15 residues. The CDR3 region has the DNA TGTGCCAGCAGTTATCTACAGGGAATGTCCTACGAGCAGTACTTC. This sequence encodes CASSYLQGMSYEQYF.

The rearrangement links TRBV7-2 to TRBJ2-5; D not resolved. Germline V CDR1 and CDR2: SGHTA, FQGNSA. The CDR3 sequence is 15 residues long. Trimming pared 5 bases from V and 1 base from J, leaving 14 bases between. CDR3: CASSRTPNRQETQYF. For the CDR3, the DNA is TGTGCCAGCAGCCGAACCCCCAACCGCCAAGAGACCCAGTACTTC.

This clonotype came up a few times. This rearrangement joins TRBV20-1 to TRBJ1-2; D not certain. CDR3 length: 8 amino acids. The germline V gene encodes CDR1 DFQATT and CDR2 SNEGSKA (reference sequence). Trimming stripped 6 bases from V and 10 bases from J, with 6 bases between. The CDR3 DNA reads TGCAGTGCGGCATCCTACACCTTC. Amino acids: CSAASYTF.

The V and J genes are TRBV3-1 and TRBJ2-3; 11 bases are shared with TRBD2. Per the germline V gene, CDR1 is LGHDT and CDR2 is YNNKEL (reference sequence). J was trimmed by 1 base and V by 0 bases; bases with no gene match: 6. The CDR3 is 18 residues long. Here the CDR3 reads CASSQERVAGGGTDTQYF. The CDR3 DNA follows: TGTGCCAGCAGCCAAGAAAGGGTAGCGGGGGGGGGCACAGATACGCAGTATTTT.

This clonotype was counted ten times or more. The gene calls are TRBV28 and TRBJ2-6; 8 bases match TRBD1. CDR3 length: 15 amino acids. The J segment lost 2 bases and the V segment lost 6 bases, leaving 3 bases of the junction unmatched. The germline gives CDR1 MDHEN, CDR2 SYDVKM. The chain's CDR3 is CASSLQGAGANVLTF. In DNA form, the CDR3 reads TGTGCCAGCAGCTTACAGGGGGCTGGGGCCAACGTCCTGACTTTC.

This clonotype has a count of ten or more. The genes are TRBV27 and TRBJ2-7; 7 nucleotides agree with TRBD1. The V gene end was trimmed by 6 bases and the J gene end by 3 bases; junction bases not matched to a gene: 5. Germline V lookup: CDR1 MNHEY, CDR2 SMNVEV (reference sequence). CDR3 length: 13 amino acids. CDR3 amino acids: CASSFRQGYEQYF. For the CDR3, the DNA is TGTGCCAGCAGCTTCCGACAGGGCTACGAGCAGTACTTC.

In its sample, this clonotype was seen a few times. The chain recombines TRBV5-1 with TRBJ2-3; 9 bases are a match to TRBD2. This CDR3 is 20 amino acids long. V shed 0 bases, J shed 1 base, and the junction held 15 bases outside the gene matches. CDR1 and CDR2 from the germline V gene are SGHRS and YFSETQ. The CDR3 region has the DNA TGCGCCAGCAGCTTGGACCCGGGACTAGCCCTAGAGGGAGGCACAGATACGCAGTATTTT. Its translation: CASSLDPGLALEGGTDTQYF. The whole variable domain, filled in from reference TRBV5-1 and TRBJ2-3, reads KAGVTQTPRYLIKTRGQQVTLSCSPISGHRSVSWYQQTPGQGLQFLFEYFSETQRNKGNFPGRFSGRQFSNSRSEMNVSTLELGDSALYLCASSLDPGLALEGGTDTQYFGPGTRLTVL.

The chain has TRBV4-1 and TRBJ1-5; a possible D gene is TRBD1 (5 bases). Germline CDR1 reads MGHRA; CDR2 reads YSYEKL. The CDR3 loop spans 15 amino acids. Deletions cut 0 bases from V and 6 bases from J, with 12 bases between. The CDR3, as DNA: TGCGCCAGCAGCCAAGATGGCTTGGGGGGTCAGCCCCAGCATTTT. Protein sequence: CASSQDGLGGQPQHF.

This clonotype was recorded many times. The chain combines TRBV27 with TRBJ2-1; D not certain. CDR1 is MNHEY, CDR2 SMNVEV, per germline (reference sequence). The CDR3 is made up of 11 amino acids. V was cut by 8 bases and J by 4 bases, with 6 bases left in between. CDR3 in amino acids: CASGPYNEQFF. The CDR3 nucleotides are TGTGCCAGCGGACCTTACAATGAGCAGTTCTTC.

Regarding this clonotype: Its ends do not fully match the called genes, so a read error is possible. The chain couples TRBV12-3 or TRBV12-4 to TRBJ2-5; 7 nucleotides agree with TRBD2. This CDR3 spans 14 amino acids. As DNA, the CDR3 is TGTGCCAGCAGTCTGGGGGGGGTCCAAGAGGCCCAGTACTTC. Its translation is CASSLGGVQEAQYF.

In this sample, this clonotype turned up a few times. The chain couples TRBV5-6 to TRBJ2-1; D may be TRBD1 (6 bases). Trimming cost V 4 bases and J 3 bases, with 17 bases left between them. The CDR3 spans 16 residues. Germline lookup yields CDR1 SGHDT and CDR2 YYEEEE. The chain's CDR3 is CASSQDSTRIYNEQFF. DNA for the CDR3: TGTGCCAGCAGCCAGGACAGCACTCGAATCTACAATGAGCAGTTCTTC. Full variable domain (outside the CDR3, taken from reference TRBV5-6 and TRBJ2-1): DAGVTQSPTHLIKTRGQQVTLRCSPKSGHDTVSWYQQALGQGPQFIFQYYEEEERQRGNFPDRFSGHQFPNYSSELNVNALLLGDSALYLCASSQDSTRIYNEQFFGPGTRLTVL.